The source of this T cell receptor beta chain is a study of PD-1 blockade in classical Hodgkin lymphoma. Data came from immunoSEQ multiplex PCR; TCRdb stores just in-frame clones and leaves some out. The sample has 15,000 to 20,000 clones; about 85% are singletons. Points on this clone: Its target is unknown.

Study-wide results and limits: Diminished baseline TCR diversity has been reported in newly diagnosed patients relative to healthy donors.

Sample time point: newly diagnosed, previously untreated cHL patient sample. This TCR came from a human donor with classical Hodgkin lymphoma. The sequenced material came from peripheral blood mononuclear cells (PBMCs).

The CDR3 region is CASRPEGVGYGYTF. Written as DNA, the CDR3 is TGTGCCAGCAGGCCCGAGGGTGTCGGGTATGGCTACACCTTC. The chain has TRBV27 and TRBJ1-2; no definite D call. V shed 6 bases and J shed 5 bases, with 16 bases lying between them. In germline, CDR1 is MNHEY, CDR2 SMNVEV (reference sequence). CDR3 length: 14 amino acids.